This T cell receptor (beta chain) was captured in a study of cytomegalovirus exposure and HLA in healthy donors. The CDR3 has 14 amino acids. Germline CDR1 reads MNHEY; CDR2 reads SMNVEV (reference sequence). Between the trimmed V and J ends, which lost 10 bases and 4 bases, there was a span of 19 bases. The PCR employed 60 Vbeta primers together with 13 Jbeta primers. The table came from immunoSEQ multiplex PCR; TCRdb's copy has only in-frame clones and leaves some out. The repertoire holds 90,000 to 95,000 clones, with 65% to 85% as singletons. The source is a girl aged 2-10 years in good health and CMV-seropositive. The material sequenced was PBMCs. J is TRBJ1-1 and V is TRBV27, with D possibly being TRBD1 (5 bases). The chain's CDR3 is CATFAAEGSTEAFF. The CDR3 nucleotides are TGTGCCACCTTCGCCGCGGAGGGGAGCACTGAAGCTTTCTTT.